This TCR beta chain was recorded in a study of T-cell memory formation after mild COVID-19. Turning to this clonotype: As yet, its antigen is unknown.

TCRdb passed the 5' RACE reads through MiXCR, listing each CDR3 protein once. The sample lists about 100,000 distinct CDR3 sequences, 14% occurring once. Overall study findings and caveats: Clones that contracted from day 15 to 85 had balanced CD4/CD8; later expanders were CD4+ biased.

Trimming took 4 bases from V and 7 from J; bases not matched to a gene: 11. The V gene's germline CDR1 is SGHRS and CDR2 YFSETQ. This CDR3 is 15 amino acids long. The chain has TRBV5-1 and TRBJ1-2, with 9 bases fitting TRBD1. The source is a young man who had mild COVID-19 (a few samples of this study predate the infection). Cell type and time point are not known. Sample: PBMCs or a T cell subset sorted from them (not recorded which). The CDR3 DNA follows: TGCGCCAGCAGCCATACAGGGGGCGAGATCGGTGGCTACACCTTC. Translating it yields CASSHTGGEIGGYTF.